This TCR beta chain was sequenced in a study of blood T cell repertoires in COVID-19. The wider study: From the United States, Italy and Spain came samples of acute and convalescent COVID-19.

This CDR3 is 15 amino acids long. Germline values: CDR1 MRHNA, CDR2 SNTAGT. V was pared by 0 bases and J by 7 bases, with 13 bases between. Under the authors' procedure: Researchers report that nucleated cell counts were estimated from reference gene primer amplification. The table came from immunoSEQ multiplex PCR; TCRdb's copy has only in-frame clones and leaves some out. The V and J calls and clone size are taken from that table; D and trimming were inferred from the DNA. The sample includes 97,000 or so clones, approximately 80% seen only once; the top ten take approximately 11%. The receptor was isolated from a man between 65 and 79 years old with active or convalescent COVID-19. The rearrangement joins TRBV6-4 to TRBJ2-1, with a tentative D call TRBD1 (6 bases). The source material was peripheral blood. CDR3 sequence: CASSDSVRGLNEQFF. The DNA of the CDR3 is TGTGCCAGCAGTGACTCTGTCAGGGGTTTGAATGAGCAGTTCTTC.